This T cell receptor beta chain is from a study of shared clonotypes between healthy human individuals. Study in general: Three CD4 naive, three CD4 memory, two CD8 naive and one CD8 memory plate were used per donor.

About this clone: The target antigen is unknown.

Study outcomes and limitations: Although depth was large, rarefaction showed that sequencing of the sorted subsets was incomplete.

CD45RO-negative, CCR7-selected cells formed the naive CD8 fraction, which excluded terminally differentiated effector memory CD45RA+ cells. Replicate PCRs run on sorted subsets employed around 200 ng DNA, around 27,000 T cell genomes. In the original analysis: Filtering differed since immunoSEQ provided only junctions, with no quality scores. Generated by immunoSEQ multiplex PCR, the TCRdb table keeps only in-frame clones and is missing some. V and J calls and clone size are given by that table; D and trimming were obtained from the DNA. Among approximately 600,000 clones listed, 95% were seen once. This sequence originates from a woman in her thirties in good health. The sequenced sample was naive CD8+ T cells sorted from blood.

Written as DNA, the CDR3 is TGTGCCAGCAGTATCACAGGGGGCGGAACGGACGAGCAGTACTTC. The encoded protein is CASSITGGGTDEQYF. This chain uses TRBV27 with TRBJ2-7; 9 nucleotides line up with TRBD1. Germline CDR1 and CDR2: MNHEY and SMNVEV (reference sequence). With 5 bases clipped from V and 5 bases from J, the junction kept 10 bases outside the gene matches. CDR3 length: 15 amino acids.